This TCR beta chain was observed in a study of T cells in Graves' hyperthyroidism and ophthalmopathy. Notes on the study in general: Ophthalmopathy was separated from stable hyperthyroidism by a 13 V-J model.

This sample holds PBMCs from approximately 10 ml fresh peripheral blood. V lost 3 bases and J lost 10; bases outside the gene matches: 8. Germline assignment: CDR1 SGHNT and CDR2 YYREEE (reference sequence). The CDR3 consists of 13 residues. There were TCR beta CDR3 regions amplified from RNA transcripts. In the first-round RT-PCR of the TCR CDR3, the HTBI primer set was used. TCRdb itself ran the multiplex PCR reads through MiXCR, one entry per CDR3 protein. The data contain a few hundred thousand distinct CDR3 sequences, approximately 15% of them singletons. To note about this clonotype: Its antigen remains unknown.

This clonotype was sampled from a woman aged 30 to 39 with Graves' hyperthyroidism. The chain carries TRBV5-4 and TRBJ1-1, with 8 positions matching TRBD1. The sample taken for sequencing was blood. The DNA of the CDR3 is TGTGCCAGCAGCTCATCCCAGGGGGCTCCAGCTTTCTTT. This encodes CASSSSQGAPAFF.